This T cell receptor beta chain was sequenced during a study of response to subunit inactivated influenza vaccine. In this sample, this clonotype turned up a few times. The antigen remains undetermined. This CDR3 region has 13 residues. Between the trimmed V and J ends, which lost 10 bases and 8 bases, there was a span of 20 bases. Using its own MiXCR run on the RT-PCR reads, TCRdb lists one record per CDR3 protein. Of around 300,000 distinct CDR3 sequences detected, roughly 22% appear once; the ten largest clones hold 10%. Broader study findings: Each seasonal influenza vaccination recruits few new T cells, the authors suggested.

The input for sequencing was PBMCs from blood, taken approximately 20 months after vaccination. The chain links TRBV12-3 or TRBV12-4 to TRBJ1-2; weak D call: TRBD1 (5 bases). This receptor was taken from a man between 50 and 75 years old who received an inactivated influenza vaccine. As DNA, the CDR3 is TGTGCCATCCACCCCGGGACGGAGAACGGCTACACCTTC. This translates into CAIHPGTENGYTF.